Included here is one TCR beta chain sequence, with context. Its specificity is not known. The study ran its PCR with 60 Vbeta and 13 Jbeta primers. The repertoire was sequenced with immunoSEQ multiplex PCR; TCRdb's copy has only in-frame clones and lacks some. Of approximately 130,000 clones listed, around 79% are singletons. V shed 5 bases, J shed 0 bases, and the junction held 3 bases outside the gene matches. The CDR3 covers 15 residues. The germline V gene has CDR1 LNHDA and CDR2 SQIVND (reference sequence). This sample was taken from a study of cytomegalovirus exposure and HLA in healthy donors. Study findings and constraints: Researchers reportedly found TCR beta sequences accurately predicted most subjects' HLA-A and HLA-B alleles. Later analysis demonstrated an association between a missense DCLRE1C variant and TCR beta V- and J-gene trimming. The only immune exposure information that was available was CMV serostatus.

The chain has TRBV19 and TRBJ2-7; 11 bases are shared with TRBD1. Sample: PBMCs. The clonotype was recovered from a woman under 30 in good health and CMV-seronegative. CDR3 DNA sequence: TGTGCCAGTAGTCCGGGGACAGGGGGCTCCTACGAGCAGTACTTC. It translates to CASSPGTGGSYEQYF. The variable domain in full, completed from reference TRBV19 and TRBJ2-7, reads DGGITQSPKYLFRKEGQNVTLSCEQNLNHDAMYWYRQDPGQGLRLIYYSQIVNDFQKGDIAEGYSVSREKKESFPLTVTSAQKNPTAFYLCASSPGTGGSYEQYFGPGTRLTVT.